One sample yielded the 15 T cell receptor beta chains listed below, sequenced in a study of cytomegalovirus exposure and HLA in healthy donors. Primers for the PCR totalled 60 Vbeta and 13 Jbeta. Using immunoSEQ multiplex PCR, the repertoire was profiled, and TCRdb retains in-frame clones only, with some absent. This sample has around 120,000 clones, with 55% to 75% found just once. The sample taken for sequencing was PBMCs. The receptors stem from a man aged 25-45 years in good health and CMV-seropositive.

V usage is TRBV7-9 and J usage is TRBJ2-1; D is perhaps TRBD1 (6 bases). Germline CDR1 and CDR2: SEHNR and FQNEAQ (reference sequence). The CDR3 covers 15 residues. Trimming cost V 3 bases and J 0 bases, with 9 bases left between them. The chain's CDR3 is CASSLGASSYNEQFF. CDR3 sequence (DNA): TGTGCCAGCAGCTTGGGGGCTAGCTCCTACAATGAGCAGTTCTTC.

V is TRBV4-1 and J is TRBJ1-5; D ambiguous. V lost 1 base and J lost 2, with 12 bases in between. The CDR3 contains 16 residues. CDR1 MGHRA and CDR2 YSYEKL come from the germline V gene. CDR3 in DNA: TGCGCCAGCAGCCAAGTCGTAGGGAGGGGCAATCAGCCCCAGCATTTT. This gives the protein CASSQVVGRGNQPQHF.

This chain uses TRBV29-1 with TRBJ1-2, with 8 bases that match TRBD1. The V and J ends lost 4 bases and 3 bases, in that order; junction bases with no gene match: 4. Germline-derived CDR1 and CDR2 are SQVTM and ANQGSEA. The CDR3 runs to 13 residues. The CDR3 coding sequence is TGCAGCGTTGGAGGGACAGGCGACTATGGCTACACCTTC. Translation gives CSVGGTGDYGYTF. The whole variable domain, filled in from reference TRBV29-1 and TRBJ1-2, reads SAVISQKPSRDICQRGTSLTIQCQVDSQVTMMFWYRQQPGQSLTLIATANQGSEATYESGFVIDKFPISRPNLTFSTLTVSNMSPEDSSIYLCSVGGTGDYGYTFGSGTRLTVV.

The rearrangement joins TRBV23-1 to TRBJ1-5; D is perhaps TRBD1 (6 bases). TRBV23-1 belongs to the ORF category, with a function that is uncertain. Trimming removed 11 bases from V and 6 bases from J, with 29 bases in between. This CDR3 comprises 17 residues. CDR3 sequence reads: CAGEKNTGEQGSQPQHF. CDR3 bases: TGCGCCGGTGAAAAAAATACTGGTGAACAGGGAAGTCAGCCCCAGCATTTT.

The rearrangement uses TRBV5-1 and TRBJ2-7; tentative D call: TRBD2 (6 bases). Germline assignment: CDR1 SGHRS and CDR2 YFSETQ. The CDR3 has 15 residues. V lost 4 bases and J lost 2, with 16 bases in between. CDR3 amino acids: CASSLGHSGAYEQYF. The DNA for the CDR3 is TGCGCCAGCAGCCTAGGCCACTCGGGGGCCTACGAGCAGTACTTC.

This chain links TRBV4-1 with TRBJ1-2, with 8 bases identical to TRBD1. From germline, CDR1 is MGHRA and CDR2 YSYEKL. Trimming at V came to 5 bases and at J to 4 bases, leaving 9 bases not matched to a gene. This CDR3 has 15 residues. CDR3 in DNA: TGCGCCAGCAGCAACCAGGGGGCCGTCCCCTATGGCTACACCTTC. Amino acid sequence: CASSNQGAVPYGYTF.

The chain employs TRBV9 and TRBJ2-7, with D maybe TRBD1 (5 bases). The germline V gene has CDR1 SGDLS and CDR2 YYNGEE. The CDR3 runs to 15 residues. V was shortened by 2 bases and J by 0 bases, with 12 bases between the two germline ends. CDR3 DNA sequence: TGTGCCAGCAGCGTTAGCCAGGGTAGCTCCTACGAGCAGTACTTC. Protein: CASSVSQGSSYEQYF.

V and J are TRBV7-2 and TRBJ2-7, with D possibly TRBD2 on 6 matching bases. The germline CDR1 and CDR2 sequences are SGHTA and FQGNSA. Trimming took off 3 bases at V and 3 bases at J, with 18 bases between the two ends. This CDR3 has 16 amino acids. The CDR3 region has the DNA TGTGCCAGCAGCTTTATTAGTCCAGGGACTTACTACGAGCAGTACTTC. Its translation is CASSFISPGTYYEQYF.

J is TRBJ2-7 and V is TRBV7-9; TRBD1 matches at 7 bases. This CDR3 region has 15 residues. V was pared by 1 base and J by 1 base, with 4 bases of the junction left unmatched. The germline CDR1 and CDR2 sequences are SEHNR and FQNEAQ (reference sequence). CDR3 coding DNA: TGTGCCAGCAGCTTAGGGGACAGCGGTTCCTACGAGCAGTACTTC. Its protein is CASSLGDSGSYEQYF.

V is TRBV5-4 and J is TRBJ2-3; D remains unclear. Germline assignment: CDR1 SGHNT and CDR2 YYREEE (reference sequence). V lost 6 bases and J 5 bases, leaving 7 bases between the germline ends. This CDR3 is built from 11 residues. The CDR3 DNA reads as TGTGCCAGCACCCTCGGAGATACGCAGTATTTT. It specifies CASTLGDTQYF.

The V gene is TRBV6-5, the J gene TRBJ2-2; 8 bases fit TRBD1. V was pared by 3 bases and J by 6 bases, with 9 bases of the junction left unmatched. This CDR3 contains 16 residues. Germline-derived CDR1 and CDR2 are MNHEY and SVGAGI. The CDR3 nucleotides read TGTGCCAGCAGTTATTCTGGACAGGGAAGTGCCGGGGAGCTGTTTTTT. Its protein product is CASSYSGQGSAGELFF.

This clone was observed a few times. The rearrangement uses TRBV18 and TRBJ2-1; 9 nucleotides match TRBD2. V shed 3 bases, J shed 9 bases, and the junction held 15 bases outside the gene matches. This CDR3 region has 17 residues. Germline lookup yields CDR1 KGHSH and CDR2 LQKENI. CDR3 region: CASSPTTPGLASGEQFF. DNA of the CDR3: TGTGCCAGCTCACCGACGACTCCGGGACTAGCAAGCGGTGAGCAGTTCTTC.

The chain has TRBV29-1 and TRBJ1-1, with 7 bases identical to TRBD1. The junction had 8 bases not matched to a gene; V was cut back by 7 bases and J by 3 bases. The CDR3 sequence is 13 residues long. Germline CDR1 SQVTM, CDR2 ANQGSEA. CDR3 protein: CSGRQGGHTEAFF. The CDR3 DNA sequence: TGCAGCGGACGACAGGGTGGGCACACTGAAGCTTTCTTT.

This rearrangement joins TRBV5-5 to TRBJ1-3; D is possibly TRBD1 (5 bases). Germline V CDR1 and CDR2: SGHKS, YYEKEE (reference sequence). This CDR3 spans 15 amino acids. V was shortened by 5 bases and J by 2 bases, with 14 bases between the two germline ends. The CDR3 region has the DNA TGTGCCAGCAGATGGGGGGTCGATCCTGGAAACACCATATATTTT. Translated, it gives CASRWGVDPGNTIYF.

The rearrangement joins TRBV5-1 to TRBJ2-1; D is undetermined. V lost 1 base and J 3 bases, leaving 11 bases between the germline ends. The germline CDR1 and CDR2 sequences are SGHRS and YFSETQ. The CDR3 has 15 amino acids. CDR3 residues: CASSLFASVYNEQFF. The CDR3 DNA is TGCGCCAGCAGCTTGTTTGCTAGTGTCTACAATGAGCAGTTCTTC.